The entry that follows covers one T cell receptor (beta chain) sequence. Trimming took 2 bases from V and 7 from J; bases not matched to a gene: 5. The CDR3 is made up of 15 amino acids. CDR1 is WNHNN, CDR2 SYGVQD, per germline (reference sequence). The data were produced by immunoSEQ multiplex PCR, yet TCRdb's version contains in-frame clones alone and is incomplete. The data hold more than 2 million clones, with approximately 94% observed a single time. The sample is drawn from a study of shared clonotypes between healthy human individuals. The sequence came from a man aged 18 to 30 in good health. The sequenced sample was naive CD4+ T cells sorted from blood. Documented subset: CD45RA+ positively selected. The chain combines TRBV10-1 with TRBJ2-1; 10 nucleotides align to TRBD2. Here the CDR3 reads CASSEVVAGGNEQFF. The CDR3 DNA follows: TGCGCCAGCAGTGAGGTAGTAGCGGGGGGAAATGAGCAGTTCTTC.